This T cell receptor beta chain was sequenced for a study of technical replicates of blood from a handful of donors. The germline V gene has CDR1 MDHEN and CDR2 SYDVKM. The CDR3 covers 15 residues. Trimming removed 3 bases from V and 0 bases from J, with 12 bases in between. Method: immunoSEQ multiplex PCR; TCRdb's copy keeps in-frame clones and lacks some. The top ten clones hold about 4.5% of a sample with about 60,000 clones, roughly 92% of them seen once. This chain joins TRBV28 and TRBJ2-7; possibly TRBD1 for D (5 bases). The receptor was derived from a human donor in good health. Some clones in this sample may be carry-over from other donors' samples. The sample taken for sequencing was PBMCs. Here the CDR3 DNA reads TGTGCCAGCAGTTTTGCAGGGTCCCACTCCTACGAGCAGTACTTC. Its protein is CASSFAGSHSYEQYF.